The present entry profiles one T cell receptor beta chain with its context. Its target is not known. This sample is part of a study of PD-1 blockade in classical Hodgkin lymphoma. Study context: The study gave patients nivolumab 3 mg/kg intravenously every 2 weeks.

Overall study results and limits: Baseline TCR diversity was reportedly lower in newly diagnosed patients than healthy donors. Researchers reported that CD4+ TCR diversity, though not CD8+, rose significantly by C4D1.

All patients relapsed after autologous stem cell transplantation, and brentuximab vedotin exposure varied. Complete response, partial response or progressive disease made up the best responses. This CDR3 has 17 amino acids. V shed 5 bases and J shed 0 bases, with 14 bases lying between them. The germline CDR1 and CDR2 sequences are SNHLY and FYNNEI. Assay used: immunoSEQ multiplex PCR; TCRdb lists only in-frame clones, some missing. Of approximately 34,000 clones detected, approximately 82% appear once; the ten largest clones hold around 15%. This sequence originates from a human donor with classical Hodgkin lymphoma. The material was peripheral blood mononuclear cells (PBMCs), obtained before the second cycle of nivolumab. The chain couples TRBV2 to TRBJ1-6, with D hard to call. CDR3 sequence: CASSNQAGYSYNSPLHF. CDR3 bases: TGTGCCAGCAGTAACCAAGCGGGGTACTCCTATAATTCACCCCTCCACTTT.